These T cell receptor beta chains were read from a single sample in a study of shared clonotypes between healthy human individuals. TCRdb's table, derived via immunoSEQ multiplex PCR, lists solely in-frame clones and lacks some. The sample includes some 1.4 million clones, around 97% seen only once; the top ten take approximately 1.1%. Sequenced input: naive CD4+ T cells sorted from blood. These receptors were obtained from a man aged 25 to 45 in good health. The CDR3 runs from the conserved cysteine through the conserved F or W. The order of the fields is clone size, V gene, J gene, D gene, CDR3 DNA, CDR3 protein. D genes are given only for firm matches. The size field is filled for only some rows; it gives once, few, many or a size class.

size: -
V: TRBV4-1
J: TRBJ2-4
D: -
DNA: TGCGCCAGCAGCCAAGGCTTGAGCCCGAAAAACATTCAGTACTTC
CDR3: CASSQGLSPKNIQYF

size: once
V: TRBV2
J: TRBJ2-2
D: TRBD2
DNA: TGTGCCAGCACCGGTGGATCGGCGGGGGCCGGGGAGCTGTTTTTT
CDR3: CASTGGSAGAGELFF

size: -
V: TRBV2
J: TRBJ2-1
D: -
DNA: TGTGCCAGCAGTGGTGAGCGGGCCAATGAGCAGTTCTTC
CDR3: CASSGERANEQFF

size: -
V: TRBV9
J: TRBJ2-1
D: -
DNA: TGTGCCAGCAGCGCCTCTCTAGGGACCGTCAATGAGCAGTTCTTC
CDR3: CASSASLGTVNEQFF

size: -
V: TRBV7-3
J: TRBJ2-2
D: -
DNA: TGTGCCAGCAGTATTGGAAACACCGGGGAGCTGTTTTTT
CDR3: CASSIGNTGELFF

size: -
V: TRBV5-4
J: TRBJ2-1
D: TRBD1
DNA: TGTGCCAGCAGCTCTTCTATTGGGACAGGGACCTACAATGAGCAGTTCTTC
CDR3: CASSSSIGTGTYNEQFF

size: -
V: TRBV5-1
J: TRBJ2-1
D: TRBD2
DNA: TGCGCCAGCAGCTTGGGGCCAGGGGGTAGCGGGAGGGTGGAAGAGCAGTTCTTC
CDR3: CASSLGPGGSGRVEEQFF

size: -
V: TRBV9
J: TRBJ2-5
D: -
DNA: TGTGCCAGCAGCGTAGATATCCAAGAGACCCAGTACTTC
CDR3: CASSVDIQETQYF

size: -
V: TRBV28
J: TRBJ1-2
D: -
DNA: TGTGCCAGTGTGGCTGCAAACATGGATGGCTACACCTTC
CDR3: CASVAANMDGYTF

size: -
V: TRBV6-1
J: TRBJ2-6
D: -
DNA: TGTGCCAGCAGTGACTGGTTCTATGGACAGCTTAATTCTGGGGCCAACGTCCTGACTTTC
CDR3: CASSDWFYGQLNSGANVLTF

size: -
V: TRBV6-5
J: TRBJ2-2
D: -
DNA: TGTGCCAGCAGTTATTGGGGGGCTGTAACCGGGGAGCTGTTTTTT
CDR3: CASSYWGAVTGELFF

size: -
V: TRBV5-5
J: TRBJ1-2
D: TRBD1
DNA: TGTGCCAGCAGCCAACGTCCCGGGACAGGGAATGGTGGCTACACCTTC
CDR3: CASSQRPGTGNGGYTF

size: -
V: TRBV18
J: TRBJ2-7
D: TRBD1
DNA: TGTGCCAGCTCCCAACGGACAGGGGGTCCCTCCTACGAGCAGTACTTC
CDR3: CASSQRTGGPSYEQYF

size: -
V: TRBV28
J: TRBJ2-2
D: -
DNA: TGTGCCAGCAGTTTCCGCGGAGTTACTTCCGGGGAGCTGTTTTTT
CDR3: CASSFRGVTSGELFF

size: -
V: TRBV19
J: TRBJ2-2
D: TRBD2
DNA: TGTGCCAGTAGTATAGATCGGATCGGCGGGAGGGCCGTCACCGGGGAGCTGTTTTTT
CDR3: CASSIDRIGGRAVTGELFF

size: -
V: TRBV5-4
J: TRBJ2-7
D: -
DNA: TGTGCCAGCAGCTTGCAGACCGAGCAGTACTTC
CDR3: CASSLQTEQYF

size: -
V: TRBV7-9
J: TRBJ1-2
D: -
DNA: TGTGCCAGCAGTTCGGGACGGCGACCGGCGGGCTACACCTTC
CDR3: CASSSGRRPAGYTF

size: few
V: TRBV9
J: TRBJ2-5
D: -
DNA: TGTGCCAGCAGCACTAGAGGGGTCCAAGAGACCCAGTACTTC
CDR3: CASSTRGVQETQYF

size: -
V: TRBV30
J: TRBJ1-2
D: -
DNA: TGTGCCTGGAGTTCTGGGGGCTATGGCTACACCTTC
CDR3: CAWSSGGYGYTF

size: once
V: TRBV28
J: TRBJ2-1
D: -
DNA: TGTGCCAGCAGTTACAAGGTTCGGGAGCAGTTCTTC
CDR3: CASSYKVREQFF

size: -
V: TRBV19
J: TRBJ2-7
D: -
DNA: TGTGCCAGTAGTCGGCTAGGGACCACCCAGGACGAGCAGTACTTC
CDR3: CASSRLGTTQDEQYF

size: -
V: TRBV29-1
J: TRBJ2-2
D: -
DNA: TGCAGCTTTGGAAACACCGGGGAGCTGTTTTTT
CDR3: CSFGNTGELFF

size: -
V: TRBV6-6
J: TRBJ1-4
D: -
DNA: TGTGCCAGCATTAATAAGTGGGGTGAAAAACTGTTTTTT
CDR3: CASINKWGEKLFF

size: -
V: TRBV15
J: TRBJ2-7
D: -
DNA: TGTGCCACCAGCAGAGGCAGCAACTACGAGCAGTACTTC
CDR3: CATSRGSNYEQYF

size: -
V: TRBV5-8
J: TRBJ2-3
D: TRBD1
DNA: TGTGCCAGCAGCAGCCAAACCACAGGGGTAGATACGCAGTATTTT
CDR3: CASSSQTTGVDTQYF

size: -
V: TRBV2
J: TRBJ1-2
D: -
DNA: TGTGCCACCACGACAGACGACGGTGGCTACACCTTC
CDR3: CATTTDDGGYTF

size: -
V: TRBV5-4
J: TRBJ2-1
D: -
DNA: TGTGCCAGCAGCTTGGATAATAGCTTAACCTACAATGAGCAGTTCTTC
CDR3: CASSLDNSLTYNEQFF

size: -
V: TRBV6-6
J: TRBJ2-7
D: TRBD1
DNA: TGTGCCAGCAGTTACTCGGAGACAGGGAGCCCCTACGAGCAGTACTTC
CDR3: CASSYSETGSPYEQYF

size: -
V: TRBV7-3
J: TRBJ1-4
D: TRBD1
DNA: TGTGCCAGCAGCCCAAAGGGACAGTGGAAAGAAAAACTGTTTTTT
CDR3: CASSPKGQWKEKLFF